This T cell receptor beta chain was captured by sequencing in a study of spatial heterogeneity in lung cancer. Study as a whole: Samples came from some 71 TRACERx patients with untreated early-stage lung cancer.

Time point of the sample: blood at routine non-recurrence follow-up after resection. The input material, whole RNA from tumor, nontumor lung or frozen PBMC, was sequenced unsorted. Using its own MiXCR run on the 5' RACE reads, TCRdb lists one record per CDR3 protein. The repertoire holds some 54,000 distinct CDR3 sequences, with roughly 8.1% as singletons. A remark on this clonotype: Its matching antigen is unknown.

Study-wide findings and caveats: The appearance of ubiquitous expanded tumor TCRs in blood was greater at resection than follow-up.

There are 12 residues in the CDR3. Trimming stripped 2 bases from V and 8 bases from J, with 9 bases between. The germline gives CDR1 MNHEY, CDR2 SVGEGT. The sequencing used PBMCs, collected at follow-up. The clonotype comes from a female donor with early-stage non-small cell lung cancer. V gene TRBV6-2 or TRBV6-3 combines with J gene TRBJ1-2; D ambiguous. The CDR3 reads CASSYPRGGYTF. CDR3 sequence (DNA): TGTGCCAGCAGTTACCCCAGAGGAGGCTACACCTTC.